Following are 26 T cell receptor beta chains from one sample sequenced in a study of healthy donors' naive CD4 and CD8 T cells. Starting from roughly 0.45 ug of total RNA, TCR libraries were made with linear amplification. A single record per CDR3 protein comes from TCRdb applying MiXCR to the reads. The data show approximately 200,000 distinct CDR3 sequences, about 70% seen once. The specimen sequenced was naive CD4+ and CD8+ T cells sorted from blood, pooled from several donors. The source is a pool of human donors in good health; the sample pools cells from several healthy donors.

The chain carries TRBV27 and TRBJ2-1; no clear D. CDR3 length: 13 amino acids. Germline lookup yields CDR1 MNHEY and CDR2 SMNVEV (reference sequence). Trimming removed 7 bases at V and 4 bases at J, with 11 bases between. This chain's CDR3 is CASTSTDYNEQFF. CDR3 coding DNA: TGTGCCAGCACCTCCACAGATTACAATGAGCAGTTCTTC.

The rearrangement joins TRBV29-1 to TRBJ2-3, with D possibly called TRBD1 or TRBD2 (5 bases each). CDR3 length: 12 residues. V shed 7 bases and J shed 4 bases, with 12 bases lying between them. CDR1 is SQVTM and CDR2 is ANQGSEA in the germline V gene. The CDR3, as DNA: TGCAGCGCCAGAAGGGGAGCAGATACGCAGTATTTT. Amino acid sequence: CSARRGADTQYF.

The gene calls are TRBV6-5 and TRBJ2-5; TRBD1 matches 7 bases. The CDR3 is 14 amino acids. In germline, CDR1 is MNHEY, CDR2 SVGAGI. With V trimmed by 6 bases and J by 4 bases, 8 bases remained unmatched. The CDR3 DNA is TGTGCCAGCAGAGGGACAGCGAGGAGAGAGACCCAGTACTTC. Protein sequence: CASRGTARRETQYF.

This chain joins TRBV6-5 and TRBJ1-5, with 7 bases that match TRBD1. Germline V gives CDR1 MNHEY, CDR2 SVGAGI. The V gene end was trimmed by 2 bases and the J gene end by 8 bases; junction bases not matched to a gene: 9. The length of the CDR3 is 15 residues. Here the CDR3 reads CASSYTGTAGEPQHF. CDR3 DNA: TGTGCCAGCAGTTACACCGGGACAGCCGGGGAGCCCCAGCATTTT.

The V and J genes are TRBV4-3 and TRBJ2-5; 11 nucleotides align to TRBD2. Germline V CDR1 and CDR2: LGHNA, YSLEER. J was trimmed by 7 bases and V by 0 bases; bases with no gene match: 1. CDR3 length equals 14 residues. Here the CDR3 DNA reads TGCGCCAGCAGCCAAGACCTAGCGGGAGGGACCCAGTACTTC. Amino acid sequence: CASSQDLAGGTQYF.

This clonotype was picked up a small number of times. V gene TRBV2 combines with J gene TRBJ1-2; D remains ambiguous. Trimming left V 3 bases short and J 7 bases short, with 3 bases between. The germline V gene encodes CDR1 SNHLY and CDR2 FYNNEI. The CDR3 sequence is 10 residues long. CDR3 residues: CASSESGYTF. The CDR3 coding sequence is TGTGCCAGCAGTGAGTCTGGCTACACCTTC.

The rearrangement links TRBV28 to TRBJ2-5; no clear D. The length of the CDR3 is 14 residues. The germline V gene encodes CDR1 MDHEN and CDR2 SYDVKM. V was shortened by 3 bases and J by 9 bases, with 17 bases between the two germline ends. The CDR3 bases are TGTGCCAGCAGTTTTGGGTCAGGCAATCGGGCCCAGTACTTC. Protein: CASSFGSGNRAQYF.

This clonotype was found a few times. DNA for the CDR3: TGTGCCAGCAACGGACTAGCCGGTGCGAATGAGCAGTTCTTC. This codes for CASNGLAGANEQFF. The genes are TRBV6-6 and TRBJ2-1, with TRBD2 identical over 8 bases. The CDR3 runs to 14 residues. Looked up from germline, CDR1 is MNHNY and CDR2 is SVGAGI (reference sequence). V trimming: 7 bases; J trimming: 7 bases; junction bases outside the gene matches: 9.

CDR3 coding DNA: TGTGCCAGCAGCTCAATCGGGGGGCCCCAGCATTTT. Protein sequence: CASSSIGGPQHF. This chain connects TRBV5-6 to TRBJ1-5, with D tentatively TRBD1 (5 bases). CDR1 and CDR2 from the germline V gene are SGHDT and YYEEEE. V was cut by 3 bases and J by 9 bases, with 10 bases left in between. The CDR3 is made up of 12 amino acids.

This chain uses TRBV29-1 with TRBJ2-7; D is unresolved. This CDR3 has 12 residues. Germline V gene lookup returns CDR1 SQVTM and CDR2 ANQGSEA. V was trimmed by 0 bases and J by 3 bases, leaving 6 bases between them. CDR3 DNA: TGCAGCGTTGAAGATGTGTACTACGAGCAGTACTTC. Translated, it gives CSVEDVYYEQYF.

V gene TRBV19 combines with J gene TRBJ2-7; 8 bases line up with TRBD1. CDR1 and CDR2 (germline): LNHDA, SQIVND (reference sequence). V shed 5 bases, J shed 0 bases, and the junction held 6 bases outside the gene matches. The CDR3 runs to 15 residues. The CDR3, as DNA: TGTGCCAGTAGTGCCGGGACAGGCTTCTCCTACGAGCAGTACTTC. Encoded protein: CASSAGTGFSYEQYF.

This clonotype was observed a single time. The chain employs TRBV29-1 and TRBJ2-5, with TRBD2 identical over 7 bases. This CDR3 is 17 amino acids long. CDR1 SQVTM and CDR2 ANQGSEA come from the germline V gene. Germline trimming cut 3 bases from V and 2 bases from J; bases unmatched to any gene: 15. CDR3 bases: TGCAGCGTTGATCGGGGCAGAAGAAGCGGGGATCAAGAGACCCAGTACTTC. Its protein product is CSVDRGRRSGDQETQYF.

The rearrangement links TRBV6-2 or TRBV6-3 to TRBJ2-1; D might be TRBD2 (6 bases). The CDR3 is made up of 14 amino acids. The germline V gene encodes CDR1 MNHEY and CDR2 SVGEGT. Trimming removed 6 bases at V and 4 bases at J, with 13 bases between. The chain's CDR3 is CASRAEGLYNEQFF. DNA of the CDR3: TGTGCCAGCAGAGCGGAGGGTCTGTACAATGAGCAGTTCTTC.

This clonotype turned up a few times. This chain uses TRBV30 with TRBJ1-6, with unresolved D. The CDR3 totals 11 residues. V dropped 3 bases and J dropped 7 bases, with 4 bases sitting between them. The V gene's germline CDR1 is GTSNPN and CDR2 SVGIG (reference sequence). The CDR3 spells CAWSGNSPLHF. As DNA, the CDR3 is TGTGCCTGGAGCGGGAATTCACCCCTCCACTTT.

This sequence joins TRBV27 and TRBJ1-2; 10 positions match TRBD1. The germline gives CDR1 MNHEY, CDR2 SMNVEV (reference sequence). J was trimmed by 5 bases and V by 4 bases; bases with no gene match: 13. The CDR3 sequence is 17 residues long. The CDR3 sequence is CASSYTGTGVVIYGYTF. In DNA form, the CDR3 reads TGTGCCAGCAGTTATACCGGGACAGGGGTCGTCATTTATGGCTACACCTTC.

The J gene is TRBJ2-2, the V gene TRBV5-1, with 14 bases lining up with TRBD2. The CDR3 spans 18 residues. V was pared by 4 bases and J by 4 bases, with 9 bases of the junction left unmatched. Germline-derived CDR1 and CDR2 are SGHRS and YFSETQ. CDR3 region: CASSLGLAGVPATGELFF. CDR3 DNA sequence: TGCGCCAGCAGCCTGGGACTAGCGGGAGTCCCGGCCACCGGGGAGCTGTTTTTT.

The chain has TRBV6-2 or TRBV6-3 and TRBJ2-4, with TRBD2 matching over 7 bases. V lost 2 bases to trimming and J lost 8 bases; unmatched junction nucleotides: 9. Looked up from germline, CDR1 is MNHEY and CDR2 is SVGEGT. The CDR3 totals 15 residues. CDR3 loop: CASSYVVLGRDIQYF. CDR3 nucleotide sequence: TGTGCCAGCAGTTACGTCGTTTTAGGGAGGGACATTCAGTACTTC.

This clonotype was counted between two and nine times. The J gene is TRBJ1-1, the V gene TRBV19; 8 bases align to TRBD1. Germline CDR1 reads LNHDA; CDR2 reads SQIVND (reference sequence). The CDR3 length is 17 residues. V lost 4 bases, J lost 0 bases, and 10 bases stayed unmatched. The CDR3 DNA is TGTGCCAGTAGTACAGGACAGGGCCGCGCCATGAACACTGAAGCTTTCTTT. Its translation: CASSTGQGRAMNTEAFF.

The V and J genes are TRBV6-2 or TRBV6-3 and TRBJ2-1; D ambiguous. This CDR3 contains 15 residues. Trimming stripped 4 bases from V and 0 bases from J, with 10 bases between. Germline V CDR1 and CDR2: MNHEY, SVGEGT. This CDR3 is CASSFSPSSYNEQFF. For the CDR3, the DNA is TGTGCCAGCAGTTTCTCCCCTTCCTCCTACAATGAGCAGTTCTTC.

This clonotype was observed a handful of times. The chain recombines TRBV29-1 with TRBJ2-1; D gene uncertain. The CDR3 runs to 12 residues. V was cut by 4 bases and J by 7 bases, with 11 bases left in between. Germline loops: CDR1 SQVTM, CDR2 ANQGSEA. For the CDR3, the DNA is TGCAGCGTTGCCCCTCTCGGAAATGAGCAGTTCTTC. Protein product: CSVAPLGNEQFF.

In its sample, this clonotype was seen a few times. This sequence joins TRBV27 and TRBJ2-7, with 9 bases fitting TRBD2. CDR1 is MNHEY and CDR2 is SMNVEV in the germline V gene (reference sequence). Trimming took 3 bases from V and 9 from J; bases not matched to a gene: 3. CDR3 length: 12 amino acids. The CDR3 DNA reads as TGTGCCAGCAGTTTTAGCGGGAGTGCGCAGTACTTC. Translated: CASSFSGSAQYF.

The chain combines TRBV27 with TRBJ1-2; 8 positions agree with TRBD1. The CDR3 is 15 residues long. Germline values: CDR1 MNHEY, CDR2 SMNVEV (reference sequence). Trimming took 5 bases from V and 7 from J; bases not matched to a gene: 12. CDR3 in amino acids: CASSQHPGGRRGYTF. The CDR3 region has the DNA TGTGCCAGCAGTCAGCACCCAGGGGGCCGGCGTGGCTACACCTTC.

This chain connects TRBV27 to TRBJ2-5; D is ambiguous. The CDR3 contains 11 residues. Trimming removed 6 bases at V and 10 bases at J, with 12 bases between. The germline CDR1 and CDR2 sequences are MNHEY and SMNVEV (reference sequence). CDR3 amino acids: CASSPGSSQYF. The DNA of the CDR3 is TGTGCCAGCAGCCCCGGGTCAAGCCAGTACTTC.

The genes are TRBV29-1 and TRBJ1-2; D is unresolved. V was shortened by 3 bases and J by 5 bases, with 13 bases between the two germline ends. From germline, CDR1 is SQVTM and CDR2 ANQGSEA. There are 13 residues in the CDR3. The CDR3 loop reads CSVEDLGEYGYTF. CDR3 sequence (DNA): TGCAGCGTTGAGGACTTGGGAGAATATGGCTACACCTTC.

The chain links TRBV6-2 or TRBV6-3 to TRBJ2-7; weak D call: TRBD1 (6 bases). V was trimmed by 1 base and J by 0 bases, leaving 7 bases between them. Germline CDR1 reads MNHEY; CDR2 reads SVGEGT. The CDR3 is 14 residues long. CDR3: CASSYWTASYEQYF. CDR3 coding DNA: TGTGCCAGCAGTTACTGGACAGCCTCCTACGAGCAGTACTTC.

V and J are TRBV5-6 and TRBJ2-7, with D possibly being TRBD1 or TRBD2 (5 bases each). Germline CDR1 and CDR2: SGHDT and YYEEEE. Trimming stripped 0 bases from V and 0 bases from J, with 13 bases between. The CDR3 loop spans 16 amino acids. Written as DNA, the CDR3 is TGTGCCAGCAGCTTGGACACGGGACGGCGCTCCTACGAGCAGTACTTC. It translates to CASSLDTGRRSYEQYF. The variable domain in full, completed from reference TRBV5-6 and TRBJ2-7, reads DAGVTQSPTHLIKTRGQQVTLRCSPKSGHDTVSWYQQALGQGPQFIFQYYEEEERQRGNFPDRFSGHQFPNYSSELNVNALLLGDSALYLCASSLDTGRRSYEQYFGPGTRLTVT.